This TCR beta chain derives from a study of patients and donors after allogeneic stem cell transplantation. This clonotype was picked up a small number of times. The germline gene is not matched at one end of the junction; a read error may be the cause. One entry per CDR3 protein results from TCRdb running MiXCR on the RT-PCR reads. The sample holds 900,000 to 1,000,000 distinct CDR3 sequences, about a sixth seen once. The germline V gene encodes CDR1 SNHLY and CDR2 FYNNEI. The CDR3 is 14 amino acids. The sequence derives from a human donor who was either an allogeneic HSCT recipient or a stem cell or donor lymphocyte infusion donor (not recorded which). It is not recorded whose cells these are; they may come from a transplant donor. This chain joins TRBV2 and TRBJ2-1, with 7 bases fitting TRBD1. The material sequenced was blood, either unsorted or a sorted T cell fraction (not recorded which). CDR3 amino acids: CASSSRGIYKEQFF. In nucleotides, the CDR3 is TGTGCCAGCAGCTCCAGGGGGATCTACAAAGAGCAGTTCTTC. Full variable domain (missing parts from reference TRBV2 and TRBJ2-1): EPEVTQTPSHQVTQMGQEVILRCVPISNHLYFYWYRQILGQKVEFLVSFYNNEISEKSEIFDDQFSVERPDGSNFTLKIRSTKLEDSAMYFCASSSRGIYKEQFFGPGTRLTVL.